The 29 T cell receptor beta chains below all came from one sample that was sequenced in a study of OX40 agonist ivuxolimab in advanced cancers. Sequencing was performed with immunoSEQ multiplex PCR; in TCRdb, only in-frame clones are kept and a portion is missing. The sample yields about 100,000 clones, 85% to 90% seen once. The source was CD4+ or CD8+ T cells sorted from blood, collected in a trial of the OX40 agonist ivuxolimab. The source is an adult with an advanced solid tumor such as melanoma, head and neck, liver or kidney cancer.

This chain links TRBV27 with TRBJ1-4; D might be TRBD1 (6 bases). The CDR3 has 16 residues. V was shortened by 9 bases and J by 8 bases, with 25 bases between the two germline ends. In germline, CDR1 is MNHEY, CDR2 SMNVEV (reference sequence). CDR3 protein: CARTTRTGQTLEKLFF. In DNA form, the CDR3 reads TGTGCCAGAACTACTAGGACGGGACAAACCCTCGAAAAACTGTTTTTT.

This clone occurred a few times. This chain joins TRBV6-6 and TRBJ1-3; tentatively, D is TRBD1 (5 bases). The CDR3 is 14 residues long. V lost 2 bases and J 3 bases, leaving 8 bases between the germline ends. CDR1 and CDR2 (germline): MNHNY, SVGAGI (reference sequence). Here the CDR3 DNA reads TGTGCCAGCAGTTACGGGGGGGGTGGAAACACCATATATTTT. It is translated as CASSYGGGGNTIYF.

The V gene is TRBV19, the J gene TRBJ1-3; maybe TRBD1 (6 bases). Looked up from germline, CDR1 is LNHDA and CDR2 is SQIVND (reference sequence). V was clipped by 7 bases and J by 0 bases, with 22 bases between them. The CDR3 sequence is 18 residues long. CDR3 in amino acids: CASIPRQELYSSGNTIYF. The CDR3 coding sequence is TGTGCCAGTATCCCGAGACAGGAGCTATACAGCTCTGGAAACACCATATATTTT.

The V and J genes are TRBV9 and TRBJ2-3, with no clear D. Germline CDR1 and CDR2: SGDLS and YYNGEE. The germline V and J ends were trimmed by 1 base and 5 bases, with 8 bases remaining between them. The CDR3 is 13 amino acids. The CDR3, as DNA: TGTGCCAGCAGCGTAAGGTCGGGAGATACGCAGTATTTT. It yields the protein CASSVRSGDTQYF.

The chain's CDR3 is CAYRAAGHIQYF. Here the CDR3 DNA reads TGTGCCTACCGGGCCGCGGGGCACATTCAGTACTTC. V usage is TRBV30 and J usage is TRBJ2-4; tentative D call: TRBD2 (6 bases). Trimming took 7 bases from V and 8 from J, leaving 15 bases between them. Germline assignment: CDR1 GTSNPN and CDR2 SVGIG (reference sequence). The length of the CDR3 is 12 residues.

The J gene is TRBJ1-4, the V gene TRBV2, with 9 bases matching TRBD1. The CDR3 runs 15 residues. J was trimmed by 7 bases and V by 4 bases; bases with no gene match: 7. Germline V gene sequence: CDR1 SNHLY, CDR2 FYNNEI. In DNA form, the CDR3 reads TGTGCCAGCAGTGGCACCGGGACAGGGAGTGAAAAACTGTTTTTT. Its translation is CASSGTGTGSEKLFF.

The rearrangement links TRBV20-1 to TRBJ2-5, with no clear D. The CDR3 runs to 11 residues. Trimming stripped 5 bases from V and 2 bases from J, with 6 bases between. Germline V gene sequence: CDR1 DFQATT, CDR2 SNEGSKA (reference sequence). As DNA, the CDR3 is TGCAGTGCTGACCGACAAGAGACCCAGTACTTC. Translation: CSADRQETQYF.

The chain links TRBV7-2 to TRBJ2-2; TRBD2 matches 8 bases. In germline, CDR1 is SGHTA, CDR2 FQGNSA. The CDR3 runs 15 residues. Losses at the gene ends were 6 bases for V and 4 bases for J; bases not matched to a gene: 7. The chain's CDR3 is CASRPGGRSTGELFF. The DNA for the CDR3 is TGTGCCAGCAGACCGGGGGGGCGAAGCACCGGGGAGCTGTTTTTT.

V and J are TRBV6-1 and TRBJ2-5; D is ambiguous. CDR3 length: 13 residues. Germline-derived CDR1 and CDR2 are MNHNS and SASEGT. V lost 2 bases, J lost 4 bases, and 8 bases lay in between. CDR3 in DNA: TGTGCCAGCAGTGAAATTCACCGAGAGACCCAGTACTTC. Its translation: CASSEIHRETQYF.

The V and J genes are TRBV7-9 and TRBJ2-5; D not certain. Trimming pared 4 bases from V and 5 bases from J, leaving 11 bases between. The CDR3 loop spans 13 amino acids. Germline lookup yields CDR1 SEHNR and CDR2 FQNEAQ (reference sequence). The DNA for the CDR3 is TGTGCCAGCAGCTCGGACCCAACGGAGACCCAGTACTTC. This encodes CASSSDPTETQYF.

This clone has just one count. The chain uses TRBV9 and TRBJ1-2, with D perhaps TRBD1 (6 bases). CDR1 and CDR2 from the germline V gene are SGDLS and YYNGEE. Trimming left V 3 bases short and J 1 base short, with 10 bases between. The CDR3 is made up of 14 amino acids. CDR3: CASSAGDYNYGYTF. The CDR3, as DNA: TGTGCCAGCAGCGCAGGGGATTATAACTATGGCTACACCTTC.

The gene calls are TRBV7-8 and TRBJ2-6, with no clear D. Germline V gives CDR1 SGHVS, CDR2 FQNEAQ. Trimming took off 4 bases at V and 4 bases at J, with 11 bases between the two ends. CDR3 length: 15 residues. The CDR3: CASSSVRSGANVLTF. As DNA, the CDR3 is TGTGCCAGCAGCTCCGTCCGGAGCGGGGCCAACGTCCTGACTTTC.

The chain has TRBV4-2 and TRBJ2-5; TRBD2 aligns across 11 bases. Germline V lookup: CDR1 LGHNA, CDR2 YNFKEQ. Trimming removed 5 bases from V and 5 bases from J; junction bases left unmatched: 10. This CDR3 comprises 16 residues. The CDR3 nucleotides are TGTGCCAGCAGCAGTTCTAGCGGGGGGCGAGTGGAGACCCAGTACTTC. It yields the protein CASSSSSGGRVETQYF.

This clone was found a few times. The V and J genes are TRBV7-2 and TRBJ2-1; maybe TRBD1 (6 bases). Germline loops: CDR1 SGHTA, CDR2 FQGNSA. With 3 bases removed from V and 2 bases from J, the gap between germline ends came to 11 bases. The CDR3 consists of 15 residues. For the CDR3, the DNA is TGTGCCAGCAGCTTTCAGTGGGGGCCCTACAATGAGCAGTTCTTC. Amino acid sequence: CASSFQWGPYNEQFF.

V gene TRBV11-2 combines with J gene TRBJ1-6; D unclear. Germline lookup yields CDR1 SGHAT and CDR2 FQNNGV. Trimming took off 0 bases at V and 3 bases at J, with 6 bases between the two ends. The CDR3 covers 15 residues. CDR3 in DNA: TGTGCCAGCAGCTTAGACAGGAGCTATAATTCACCCCTCCACTTT. Its protein is CASSLDRSYNSPLHF.

The CDR3 reads CASTSASGNQPQHF. CDR3 coding DNA: TGTGCCAGCACCTCGGCATCGGGCAATCAGCCCCAGCATTTT. The rearrangement joins TRBV6-1 to TRBJ1-5; no clear D. The CDR3 extends over 14 amino acids. Trimming removed 7 bases from V and 2 bases from J, with 12 bases in between. Germline assignment: CDR1 MNHNS and CDR2 SASEGT.

V usage is TRBV29-1 and J usage is TRBJ1-1; D might be TRBD1 (5 bases). The CDR3 has 13 residues. V dropped 6 bases and J dropped 1 base, with 12 bases sitting between them. Per germline, CDR1 SQVTM and CDR2 ANQGSEA. The CDR3 is CSVSGTENTEAFF. CDR3 nucleotide sequence: TGCAGCGTGTCCGGGACGGAGAACACTGAAGCTTTCTTT.

V usage is TRBV19 and J usage is TRBJ2-1; 8 positions agree with TRBD1. The germline gives CDR1 LNHDA, CDR2 SQIVND (reference sequence). The CDR3 totals 14 residues. J lost 4 bases, V lost 5 bases, and 4 bases had no gene match. CDR3 amino acids: CASSWGQEYNEQFF. The CDR3 DNA is TGTGCCAGTAGTTGGGGACAGGAATACAATGAGCAGTTCTTC.

The chain is built from TRBV6-6 and TRBJ2-7, with D possibly being TRBD2 (5 bases). The CDR3 spans 12 residues. V was pared by 5 bases and J by 6 bases, with 11 bases between. Germline values: CDR1 MNHNY, CDR2 SVGAGI (reference sequence). The CDR3 sequence: CASSPIGSEQYF. In DNA, the CDR3 is TGTGCCAGCAGTCCCATTGGGAGCGAGCAGTACTTC.

The chain links TRBV15 to TRBJ1-4; tentatively, D is TRBD1 (5 bases). The germline V and J ends were trimmed by 0 bases and 6 bases, with 14 bases remaining between them. Germline CDR1 LNHNV, CDR2 YYDKDF (reference sequence). The CDR3 covers 16 residues. The CDR3, as DNA: TGTGCCACCAGCAGAGATTTACCCCAGGGAGATGAAAAACTGTTTTTT. This translates into CATSRDLPQGDEKLFF.

The chain links TRBV19 to TRBJ1-6; D not certain. Germline V lookup: CDR1 LNHDA, CDR2 SQIVND (reference sequence). V lost 1 base, J lost 7 bases, and 8 bases lay in between. The CDR3 is made up of 14 amino acids. CDR3 sequence (DNA): TGTGCCAGTAGTATAGTAGCGGAGAATTCACCCCTCCACTTT. Protein product: CASSIVAENSPLHF.

This CDR3 reads CASSPDRGGPGELFF. The CDR3 nucleotides read TGTGCCAGCAGCCCGGACAGGGGAGGTCCCGGGGAGCTGTTTTTT. The chain is built from TRBV7-3 and TRBJ2-2, with 9 bases lining up with TRBD1. Germline CDR1 is SGHTA and CDR2 is FQGTGA. V dropped 5 bases and J dropped 6; count of bases not matched to a gene: 7. CDR3 length: 15 residues. Full variable domain (missing parts from reference TRBV7-3 and TRBJ2-2): GAGVSQTPSNKVTEKGKYVELRCDPISGHTALYWYRQSLGQGPEFLIYFQGTGAADDSGLPNDRFFAVRPEGSVSTLKIQRTERGDSAVYLCASSPDRGGPGELFFGEGSRLTVL.

The CDR3 spells CASSEATEYGYTF. Written as DNA, the CDR3 is TGTGCCAGCAGTGAAGCTACCGAGTATGGCTACACCTTC. The rearrangement uses TRBV6-1 and TRBJ1-2; no firm D call. Trimming took off 0 bases at V and 5 bases at J, with 7 bases between the two ends. CDR3 length: 13 amino acids. Germline V lookup: CDR1 MNHNS, CDR2 SASEGT.

Relative to its sample, this clone is medium-sized (0.01 to 0.1%). The chain carries TRBV28 and TRBJ2-7; no reliable D call. Trimming stripped 8 bases from V and 2 bases from J, with 16 bases between. In germline, CDR1 is MDHEN, CDR2 SYDVKM. There are 14 residues in the CDR3. This CDR3 is CASHYASKTYEQYF. In nucleotides, the CDR3 is TGTGCCAGCCACTATGCCTCGAAGACCTACGAGCAGTACTTC.

The V call is TRBV28, the J call TRBJ2-1, with TRBD2 matching 7 bases. Germline CDR1 is MDHEN and CDR2 is SYDVKM. Trimming took 6 bases from V and 6 from J; bases not matched to a gene: 11. The CDR3 covers 15 residues. CDR3 DNA: TGTGCCAGCAGCCCGACTTCAGCGGGGATCAATGAGCAGTTCTTC. Amino acids: CASSPTSAGINEQFF.

The chain employs TRBV9 and TRBJ1-1; the D gene is possibly TRBD1 (5 bases). Trimming removed 4 bases from V and 6 bases from J, with 22 bases in between. Per germline, CDR1 SGDLS and CDR2 YYNGEE. This CDR3 is built from 16 residues. In DNA form, the CDR3 reads TGTGCCAGCAGCCCTAGTGAGGGGCGCGTAACCCCTGAAGCTTTCTTT. This gives the protein CASSPSEGRVTPEAFF.

V usage is TRBV2 and J usage is TRBJ1-1; D is ambiguous. Germline V gene data show CDR1 as SNHLY and CDR2 as FYNNEI. V was pared by 4 bases and J by 11 bases, with 17 bases between. The CDR3 has 13 amino acids. CDR3 protein: CASSGSLVSRAFF. For the CDR3, the DNA is TGTGCCAGCAGTGGTAGTTTAGTGTCTCGGGCTTTCTTT.

As regards this clone: One end of the junction does not line up with germline, which may come from a read error. The chain couples TRBV27 to TRBJ2-7; 12 bases agree with TRBD2. CDR3 length equals 16 residues. Germline assignment: CDR1 MNHEY and CDR2 SMNVEV (reference sequence). The CDR3 region is CASSLKASGGAGEQCF. For the CDR3, the DNA is TGTGCCAGCAGTTTAAAAGCTAGCGGGGGGGCCGGAGAGCAGTGCTTC.

The table lists this clone with a count of one. V is TRBV5-1 and J is TRBJ1-2; D gene ambiguous. This CDR3 contains 14 residues. Germline CDR1 SGHRS, CDR2 YFSETQ. V was pared by 3 bases and J by 0 bases, with 9 bases between. This chain's CDR3 is CASSSDGANYGYTF. Here the CDR3 DNA reads TGCGCCAGCAGCTCCGACGGCGCTAACTATGGCTACACCTTC.